These 2 T cell receptor beta chains share one sample of origin, sequenced in a study of lymphopenia after photon versus proton radiotherapy. Repertoires were generated with immunoSEQ multiplex PCR, while TCRdb's copy carries only in-frame clones and drops some. The sample lists about 40,000 clones; 85% to 90% were seen once. Here the sequenced sample was peripheral blood, taken from a patient treated with proton-based radiotherapy. All receptors derive from a woman aged 65 to 85 with pancreatic cancer. Some clones in this sample may be carry-over from other donors' samples.

This sequence joins TRBV28 and TRBJ2-1; D is possibly TRBD2 (5 bases). The V gene lost 6 bases and the J gene lost 6 bases, with 12 bases spanning the gap. CDR3 length equals 13 residues. Per germline, CDR1 MDHEN and CDR2 SYDVKM. The CDR3 DNA reads TGTGCCAGCAGACCTCAAGCGGTCAATGAGCAGTTCTTC. Translated, it gives CASRPQAVNEQFF.

The chain is built from TRBV10-3 and TRBJ2-1; 8 bases match TRBD1. This CDR3 has 14 amino acids. Germline V gene lookup returns CDR1 ENHRY and CDR2 SYGVKD. Trimming removed 6 bases from V and 7 bases from J; junction bases left unmatched: 8. The CDR3 region has the DNA TGTGCCATCAGACAAACAGGGGGAGGAAATGAGCAGTTCTTC. Encoded protein: CAIRQTGGGNEQFF.